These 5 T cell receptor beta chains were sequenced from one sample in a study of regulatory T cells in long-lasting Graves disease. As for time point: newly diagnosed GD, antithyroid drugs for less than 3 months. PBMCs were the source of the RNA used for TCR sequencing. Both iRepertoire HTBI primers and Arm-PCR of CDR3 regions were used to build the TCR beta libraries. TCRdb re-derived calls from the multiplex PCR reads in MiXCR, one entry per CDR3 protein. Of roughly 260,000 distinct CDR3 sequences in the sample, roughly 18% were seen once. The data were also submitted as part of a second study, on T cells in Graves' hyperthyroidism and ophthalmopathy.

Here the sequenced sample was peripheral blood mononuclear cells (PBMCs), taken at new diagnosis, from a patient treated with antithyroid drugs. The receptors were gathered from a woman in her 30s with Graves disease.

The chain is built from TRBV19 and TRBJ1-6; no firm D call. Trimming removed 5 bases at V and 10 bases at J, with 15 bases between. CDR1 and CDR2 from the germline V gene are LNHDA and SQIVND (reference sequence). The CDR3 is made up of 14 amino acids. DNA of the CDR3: TGTGCCAGTAGTTTACCCTCGCAGGCCTCACCCCTCCACTTT. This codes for CASSLPSQASPLHF.

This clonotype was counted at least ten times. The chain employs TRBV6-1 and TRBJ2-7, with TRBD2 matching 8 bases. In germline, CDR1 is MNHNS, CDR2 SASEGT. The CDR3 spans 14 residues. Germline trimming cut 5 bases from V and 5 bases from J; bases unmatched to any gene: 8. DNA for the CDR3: TGTGCCAGCAGTATGGCGGGGGGCGCCGACGAGCAGTACTTC. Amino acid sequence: CASSMAGGADEQYF.

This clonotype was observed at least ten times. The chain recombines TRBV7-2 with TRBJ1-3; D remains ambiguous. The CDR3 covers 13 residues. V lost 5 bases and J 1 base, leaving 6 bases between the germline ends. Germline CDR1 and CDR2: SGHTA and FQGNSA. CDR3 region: CASSGRSGNTIYF. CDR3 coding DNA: TGTGCCAGCAGCGGACGATCTGGAAACACCATATATTTT. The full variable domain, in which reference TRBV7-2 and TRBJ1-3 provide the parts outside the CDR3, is GAGVSQSPSNKVTEKGKDVELRCDPISGHTALYWYRQSLGQGLEFLIYFQGNSAPDKSGLPSDRFSAERTGGSVSTLTIQRTQQEDSAVYLCASSGRSGNTIYFGEGSWLTVV.

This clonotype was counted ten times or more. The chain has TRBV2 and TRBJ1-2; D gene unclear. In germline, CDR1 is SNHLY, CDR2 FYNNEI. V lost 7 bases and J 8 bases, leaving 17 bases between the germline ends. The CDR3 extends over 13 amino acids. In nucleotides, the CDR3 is TGTGCCAGCATTGGCGGTGGTTGGCGAGGCTACACCTTC. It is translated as CASIGGGWRGYTF.

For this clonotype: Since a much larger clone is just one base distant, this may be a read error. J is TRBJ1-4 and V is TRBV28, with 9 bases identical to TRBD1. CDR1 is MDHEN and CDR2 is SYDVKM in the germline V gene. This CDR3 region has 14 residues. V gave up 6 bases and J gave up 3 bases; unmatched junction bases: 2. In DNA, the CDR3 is TGTGCCAGCAGGGGGACAGGGCCTAATGAAAAACTGTTTTTT. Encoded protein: CASRGTGPNEKLFF.